Listed below are T cell receptor beta chains from one sample, sequenced in a study of blood T cell repertoires in COVID-19. The protocol was immunoSEQ multiplex PCR, while the TCRdb copy is restricted to in-frame clones and leaves out a portion. In the table there are 360,000 or so clones, roughly 90% of which are singletons. Sequenced sample: PBMCs or T cells enriched from blood (not recorded which). These receptors originate from a woman aged 25-40 years who had recovered from COVID-19. The CDR3 runs from the conserved cysteine through the conserved F or W. A D gene is named only where the DNA matches it firmly. Rows may omit the clone size; those that give it use once, few, many or a size class.

d_gene,j_gene,len,abundance,v_gene,CDR3nt,CDR3aa
TRBD1,TRBJ1-1,14,.,TRBV5-1,TGCGCCAGCAGCGCGACAGGGATGAACACTGAAGCTTTCTTT,CASSATGMNTEAFF
TRBD1,TRBJ1-2,13,.,TRBV29-1,TGCAGCGTTATGCGGGGGGACAGCTATGGCTACACCTTC,CSVMRGDSYGYTF
.,TRBJ1-5,15,.,TRBV28,TGTGCCAGCAGTCCCGGACAGTTAGTCGGGCAGCCCCAGCATTTT,CASSPGQLVGQPQHF
.,TRBJ1-2,15,.,TRBV7-2,TGTGCCAGCAGCTCTAACACTCGGACAAACTATGGCTACACCTTC,CASSSNTRTNYGYTF
TRBD1,TRBJ1-1,17,.,TRBV10-3,TGTGCCATCAGTGAGTCCCGTGTCTTGACAGGGATCACTGAAGCTTTCTTT,CAISESRVLTGITEAFF
.,TRBJ2-5,14,.,TRBV7-2,TGTGCCAGCAGCTTAGAAAGGGGCAGGGAGACCCAGTACTTC,CASSLERGRETQYF
TRBD2,TRBJ2-7,16,.,TRBV27,TGTGCCAGCAGTTTAAGCGGGGGTGCTTACTCCTACGAGCAGTACTTC,CASSLSGGAYSYEQYF
.,TRBJ1-3,15,.,TRBV7-9,TGTGCCAGCAGGCATATGACAGTCTCTGGAAACACCATATATTTT,CASRHMTVSGNTIYF
.,TRBJ1-4,14,.,TRBV30,TGTGCCTGGAGTGTACTAGGAGACCGCGAAAAACTGTTTTTT,CAWSVLGDREKLFF
.,TRBJ2-1,15,.,TRBV7-7,TGTGCCAGCAGCCGCGAGAGGAGCTCCTACAATGAGCAGTTCTTC,CASSRERSSYNEQFF
.,TRBJ2-5,14,.,TRBV25-1,TGTGCCAGCAGTGAATTAGGAGGGATAGAGACCCAGTACTTC,CASSELGGIETQYF
TRBD1,TRBJ2-1,15,.,TRBV28,TGTGCCAGCAGTTCGCCGGGACAGGGGTCAAATGAGCAGTTCTTC,CASSSPGQGSNEQFF
TRBD2,TRBJ2-2,18,.,TRBV24-1,TGTGCCACCAGTGATTTAGCTAGCGGGAGTACGGGGACCGGGGAGCTGTTTTTT,CATSDLASGSTGTGELFF
.,TRBJ1-1,14,once,TRBV7-2,TGTGCCAGCAGCTTCCAGGGGCTCGGCACTGAAGCTTTCTTT,CASSFQGLGTEAFF
.,TRBJ1-1,14,.,TRBV9,TGTGCCAGCAGCCCTAGAAACTACCCCTACCATAGCTTCTTT,CASSPRNYPYHSFF
TRBD1,TRBJ1-4,15,.,TRBV27,TGTGCCAGCAGTAGACAGGGTCCGGCTAATGAAAAACTGTTTTTT,CASSRQGPANEKLFF
TRBD1,TRBJ2-4,19,.,TRBV4-1,TGCGCCAGCAGCCAAGAGGGACAGGGGGTAGCGGGAGCCAAAAACATTCAGTACTTC,CASSQEGQGVAGAKNIQYF
.,TRBJ1-2,15,.,TRBV7-8,TGTGCCAGCAGCTTAAAGGTTGGGGCAGTCTATGGCTACACCTTC,CASSLKVGAVYGYTF
TRBD2,TRBJ2-1,18,.,TRBV7-7,TGTGCTAGCAGCCCCCGGATGACTAGCGGGGACTCCTACAATGAGCAGTTCTTC,CASSPRMTSGDSYNEQFF
TRBD1,TRBJ1-2,14,.,TRBV5-1,TGCGCCAGCAGCTTATATCAGGGGGAGGATGGCTACACCTTC,CASSLYQGEDGYTF
TRBD1,TRBJ1-2,15,.,TRBV28,TGTGCCAGCAGGGTCGGGACAGGGGGCTGGTATGGCTACACCTTC,CASRVGTGGWYGYTF
.,TRBJ1-4,14,.,TRBV4-2,TGTGCCAGCAGCCAAGATCTCAGGGGATCAAAACTGTTTTTT,CASSQDLRGSKLFF
TRBD2,TRBJ2-7,14,.,TRBV28,TGTGCCAGCAGGGGGACTAGCGGTACCTACGAGCAGTACTTC,CASRGTSGTYEQYF
TRBD2,TRBJ2-1,16,.,TRBV28,TGTGCCAGCAGTTCCCTACTAGCGGGAGCGTACAATGAGCAGTTCTTC,CASSSLLAGAYNEQFF
TRBD1,TRBJ1-5,16,.,TRBV27,TGTGCCAGCAGTCGGACAGGGGAGGGGAGCAATCAGCCCCAGCATTTT,CASSRTGEGSNQPQHF
.,TRBJ1-1,12,.,TRBV25-1,TGTGCCAGCGGCCTGCGAGGGTCTGAGGCTTTCTTT,CASGLRGSEAFF
.,TRBJ2-2,14,.,TRBV6-5,TGTGCCAGCAGTCCACGGACAGTTCCCGGGGAGCTGTTTTTT,CASSPRTVPGELFF
TRBD1,TRBJ1-5,15,.,TRBV18,TGTGCCAGCTCACGGGGACAGGGATCCACTCAGCCCCAGCATTTT,CASSRGQGSTQPQHF
.,TRBJ1-2,13,once,TRBV28,TGTGCCAGCTTGGACACCAATTCCTATGGCTACACCTTC,CASLDTNSYGYTF
TRBD1,TRBJ1-2,15,.,TRBV27,TGTGCCAGCAGTTTATTAGGGGACAGGTTAAGTGGCTACACCTTC,CASSLLGDRLSGYTF
.,TRBJ2-1,13,.,TRBV12-5,TGTGCTAGTGGTCAACAGGTATACAATGAGCAGTTCTTC,CASGQQVYNEQFF
.,TRBJ1-2,14,.,TRBV19,TGTGCCAGTAGTATAGAGGTCACCCAGGCTGGCTACACCTTC,CASSIEVTQAGYTF
TRBD1,TRBJ2-1,13,.,TRBV5-1,TGCGCCAGCAGGCAGGGGGCGCTTAATGAGCAGTTCTTC,CASRQGALNEQFF
TRBD1,TRBJ1-1,14,once,TRBV3-1/TRBV3-2,TGTGCCAGCAGCCAAGAAGGGACAGGGGCTGAAGCTTTCTTT,CASSQEGTGAEAFF
.,TRBJ2-1,14,.,TRBV12-5,TGTGCTAGTGGTTTGGTACTCCTCGGCAATGAGCAGTTCTTC,CASGLVLLGNEQFF
TRBD1,TRBJ1-2,15,.,TRBV5-1,TGCGCCAGCAGCTGGAGTGGGACAGATAACTATGGCTACACCTTC,CASSWSGTDNYGYTF
TRBD2,TRBJ2-1,15,.,TRBV19,TGTGCCAGTACGTTAGAGGGACTAGCCAACGATGAGCAGTTCTTC,CASTLEGLANDEQFF
.,TRBJ1-3,15,.,TRBV5-1,TGCGCCAGCAGCTTGGCAGCCGGGTCTGGAAACACCATATATTTT,CASSLAAGSGNTIYF
TRBD2,TRBJ2-1,16,.,TRBV6-2/TRBV6-3,TGTGCCAGCAGTCCCTCCGGGACTAGGGTCTTGCATGAGCAGTTCTTC,CASSPSGTRVLHEQFF
TRBD1,TRBJ2-1,14,few,TRBV28,TGTGCCAGCAGCTCAGGGGGTTCTTACAATGAGCAGTTCTTC,CASSSGGSYNEQFF
TRBD1,TRBJ1-2,13,.,TRBV29-1,TGCAGCGCACGCAGGGGGCGCGACTATGGCTACACCTTC,CSARRGRDYGYTF
.,TRBJ1-1,18,once,TRBV15,TGTGCCACCAGCAGAGATGAAGTTAGGGGGAGCTGGGACACTGAAGCTTTCTTT,CATSRDEVRGSWDTEAFF
TRBD2,TRBJ2-2,14,.,TRBV9,TGTGCCAGCAGCGTCTCTAGCGGGAGTGTGGGGCTGTTTTTT,CASSVSSGSVGLFF
.,TRBJ1-2,11,.,TRBV29-1,TGCAGCGTTGTCCAGAATTATGGCTACACCTTC,CSVVQNYGYTF
TRBD1,TRBJ2-7,15,.,TRBV5-1,TGCGCCAGCAGCTTCAACCGGGACAGTCGTTCCGAGCAGTACTTC,CASSFNRDSRSEQYF
.,TRBJ1-2,14,.,TRBV7-9,TGTGCCAGCAGCGTAACCGGGTCCCAAAGAGGCTACACCTTC,CASSVTGSQRGYTF
.,TRBJ1-5,16,.,TRBV23-1,TGCGCCAGCAGTCAGCCGACAGGCGTTAGCAATCAGCCCCAGCATTTT,CASSQPTGVSNQPQHF
TRBD1,TRBJ1-1,17,few,TRBV7-7,TGTGCTAGCAGCCAAAACCGGGACAGGGAAAAGGACACTGAAGCTTTCTTT,CASSQNRDREKDTEAFF